These T cell receptor beta chains were read from a single sample in a study of radiotherapy plus CTLA-4 blockade in lung cancer. Produced via immunoSEQ multiplex PCR; TCRdb's table is partial and in-frame only. The table has around 49,000 clones, roughly 85% seen once. The sample here was peripheral blood, taken from a patient treated with radiotherapy plus ipilimumab. The receptors derive from a human donor with non-small cell lung cancer whose response to radiotherapy plus ipilimumab could not be evaluated. Each CDR3 is given with its conserved first and last residue. Fields, in order: V gene, J gene, CDR3 protein.

V gene: TRBV5-1; J gene: TRBJ1-1; CDR3 protein: CASSLGRNSMNTEAFF
V gene: TRBV19; J gene: TRBJ2-1; CDR3 protein: CASSIGLGIKGNEQFF
V gene: TRBV28; J gene: TRBJ1-3; CDR3 protein: CASLERQVSSGNTIYF
V gene: TRBV5-4; J gene: TRBJ2-1; CDR3 protein: CASSLSTSGSWGEQFF
V gene: TRBV28; J gene: TRBJ1-5; CDR3 protein: CASSERPGINQPQHF
V gene: TRBV28; J gene: TRBJ2-2; CDR3 protein: CASSFGTGELFF
V gene: TRBV7-2; J gene: TRBJ1-1; CDR3 protein: CASSLRVNGADTEAFF
V gene: TRBV10-3; J gene: TRBJ2-1; CDR3 protein: CAITSNPPGVVVNEQFF
V gene: TRBV7-3; J gene: TRBJ2-2; CDR3 protein: CASSTLAGDGELFF
V gene: TRBV27; J gene: TRBJ2-3; CDR3 protein: CASSALAGTDTQYF
V gene: TRBV14; J gene: TRBJ1-6; CDR3 protein: CASSPRTGASSPLHF
V gene: TRBV19; J gene: TRBJ2-1; CDR3 protein: CASSIGRTSYEQFF
V gene: TRBV6-5; J gene: TRBJ2-6; CDR3 protein: CASSGGDGANVLTF
V gene: TRBV2; J gene: TRBJ1-4; CDR3 protein: CASLYTGGKEKLFF
V gene: TRBV4-1; J gene: TRBJ2-2; CDR3 protein: CASSQGIGGANTGELFF
V gene: TRBV7-8; J gene: TRBJ2-7; CDR3 protein: CASSKVRGSLYEQYF
V gene: TRBV7-3; J gene: TRBJ1-1; CDR3 protein: CASSLRGDTEAFF
V gene: TRBV6-6; J gene: TRBJ2-7; CDR3 protein: CASRPSQGPLYEQYF
V gene: TRBV5-1; J gene: TRBJ2-1; CDR3 protein: CASRLAGGSSYNEQFF
V gene: TRBV27; J gene: TRBJ1-1; CDR3 protein: CASSLGGTVNTEAFF
V gene: TRBV9; J gene: TRBJ2-5; CDR3 protein: CASSEGLVSQETQYF
V gene: TRBV15; J gene: TRBJ2-7; CDR3 protein: CATPSGREQYF
V gene: TRBV6-4; J gene: TRBJ2-7; CDR3 protein: CASSDLGAAREQYF
V gene: TRBV27; J gene: TRBJ2-7; CDR3 protein: CASSLSPPGLAGAFPYEQYF
V gene: TRBV28; J gene: TRBJ2-2; CDR3 protein: CASIKGGIKNTGELFF
V gene: TRBV9; J gene: TRBJ1-3; CDR3 protein: CASSVAPVGSSGNTIYF
V gene: TRBV4-1; J gene: TRBJ2-7; CDR3 protein: CASSQEQAVNYEQYF
V gene: TRBV7-3; J gene: TRBJ1-1; CDR3 protein: CASSLTGAGATEAFF
V gene: TRBV7-9; J gene: TRBJ2-4; CDR3 protein: CASSLGGAEPYF
V gene: TRBV19; J gene: TRBJ2-3; CDR3 protein: CASSIARGSTDTQYF
V gene: TRBV4-2; J gene: TRBJ2-7; CDR3 protein: CASSPRGLASSGGTYEQYF
V gene: TRBV5-4; J gene: TRBJ2-7; CDR3 protein: CASSGASYEQYF
V gene: TRBV30; J gene: TRBJ1-3; CDR3 protein: CASWDIGNTIYF
V gene: TRBV4-3; J gene: TRBJ1-2; CDR3 protein: CASSQVTGGTYGYTF
V gene: TRBV7-2; J gene: TRBJ1-1; CDR3 protein: CASSLVFRVMNTEAFF
V gene: TRBV25-1; J gene: TRBJ2-2; CDR3 protein: CASSALTAANTGELFF
V gene: TRBV6-6; J gene: TRBJ1-4; CDR3 protein: CASNSGGKLFF
V gene: TRBV15; J gene: TRBJ2-3; CDR3 protein: CATSRDKYAGAADTQYF
V gene: TRBV9; J gene: TRBJ2-1; CDR3 protein: CASSVGEGRREQFF
V gene: TRBV7-2; J gene: TRBJ2-7; CDR3 protein: CASSPDKGRGHEQYF
V gene: TRBV5-6; J gene: TRBJ2-7; CDR3 protein: CASSLVATATSYEQYF
V gene: TRBV7-2; J gene: TRBJ2-7; CDR3 protein: CASGGTSVVREQYF
V gene: TRBV30; J gene: TRBJ2-3; CDR3 protein: CAWTRDFRTDTQYF
V gene: TRBV27; J gene: TRBJ2-7; CDR3 protein: CASRPGQRSSYEQYF
V gene: TRBV27; J gene: TRBJ2-3; CDR3 protein: CASSIQSGQRTQYF
V gene: TRBV6-6; J gene: TRBJ1-2; CDR3 protein: CASRTGQGYGYTF
V gene: TRBV7-9; J gene: NA; CDR3 protein: CASSSRDGTFEQYF
V gene: TRBV6-5; J gene: TRBJ2-1; CDR3 protein: CASSYSSGGVEQFF
V gene: TRBV2; J gene: TRBJ2-7; CDR3 protein: CAGKTGGSYEQYF
V gene: TRBV19; J gene: TRBJ1-1; CDR3 protein: CASMGRGRYTEAFF
V gene: TRBV19; J gene: TRBJ2-7; CDR3 protein: CASSIGVGQGYEQYF
V gene: TRBV5-4; J gene: TRBJ1-1; CDR3 protein: CASSYIRGGDTEAFF
V gene: TRBV11-2; J gene: TRBJ2-5; CDR3 protein: CASSLVATTSRKTQYF
V gene: TRBV6-6; J gene: TRBJ2-7; CDR3 protein: CASSDTQTYEQYF